Each of the 32 T cell receptor beta chains below was sequenced from the same sample in a study of control samples from healthy donors and cancer patients. Assay used: immunoSEQ multiplex PCR; TCRdb lists only in-frame clones, some missing. The sample lists 130,000 or so clones; roughly 90% were seen once. Sequencing used blood. The receptors were gathered from a woman between 45 and 60 years old in good health.

This chain uses TRBV5-1 with TRBJ2-2; 9 nucleotides agree with TRBD1. CDR1 is SGHRS, CDR2 YFSETQ, per germline. Trimming cost V 0 bases and J 3 bases; bases outside gene matches: 0. This CDR3 region has 15 residues. In DNA, the CDR3 is TGCGCCAGCAGCTTGGGGGACAGGGACACCGGGGAGCTGTTTTTT. The encoded protein is CASSLGDRDTGELFF.

The V and J genes are TRBV2 and TRBJ1-1, with TRBD1 matching over 7 bases. CDR1 and CDR2 (germline): SNHLY, FYNNEI. CDR3 length: 15 amino acids. With V trimmed by 3 bases and J by 1 base, 5 bases remained unmatched. CDR3 in DNA: TGTGCCAGCAGTGACCCGGGACAGACGAACACTGAAGCTTTCTTT. It yields the protein CASSDPGQTNTEAFF.

This chain connects TRBV12-5 to TRBJ1-5; no reliable D call. CDR3 length: 14 residues. V was cut by 3 bases and J by 6 bases, with 12 bases left in between. Germline V CDR1 and CDR2: LGHNT, FRNRAP. The CDR3 coding sequence is TGTGCTAGTGGTTTTCAGGACGCCAGTCAGCCCCAGCATTTT. This gives the protein CASGFQDASQPQHF.

This chain links TRBV7-9 with TRBJ1-1; the D is unclear. Deletions cut 5 bases from V and 4 bases from J, with 11 bases between. The germline V gene has CDR1 SEHNR and CDR2 FQNEAQ (reference sequence). The length of the CDR3 is 13 residues. CDR3 in DNA: TGTGCCAGCAGCCCCGGATTAGGCACTGAAGCTTTCTTT. It codes for CASSPGLGTEAFF.

With regard to this clone: The germline gene is not matched at one end of the junction; a read error may be the cause. This rearrangement joins TRBV5-1 to TRBJ1-2; TRBD1 might be the D (5 bases). This CDR3 is 15 amino acids long. The germline V gene has CDR1 SGHRS and CDR2 YFSETQ. CDR3 region: CASSLEGRDFYGCTF. Here the CDR3 DNA reads TGCGCCAGCAGCTTGGAGGGCCGGGACTTCTATGGCTGCACCTTC.

J is TRBJ1-5 and V is TRBV11-3; maybe TRBD1 (6 bases). The CDR3 totals 17 residues. The V and J ends lost 7 bases and 0 bases respectively, with 19 bases between them. Germline V gene sequence: CDR1 SGHNT, CDR2 YENEEA. The CDR3 protein is CASTVDRIKDSNQPQHF. The CDR3 nucleotides are TGTGCCAGCACCGTTGACAGGATTAAAGATAGCAATCAGCCCCAGCATTTT.

V is TRBV6-4 and J is TRBJ1-1; D remains ambiguous. The V end lost 6 bases, the J end lost 1 base, and 9 bases lay between the germline ends. This CDR3 has 13 amino acids. Germline V gene lookup returns CDR1 MRHNA and CDR2 SNTAGT. CDR3 nucleotides: TGTGCCAGCAGCCTAGCGGAGAACACTGAAGCTTTCTTT. Its protein is CASSLAENTEAFF.

V is TRBV2 and J is TRBJ1-1; D may be TRBD1 (5 bases). Trimming removed 6 bases from V and 6 bases from J, with 8 bases in between. Germline CDR1 reads SNHLY; CDR2 reads FYNNEI. The CDR3 contains 11 residues. As DNA, the CDR3 is TGTGCCAGCAGGGGGACGGCTGAAGCTTTCTTT. Translated, it gives CASRGTAEAFF.

CDR3: CASSQWETQYF. As DNA, the CDR3 is TGTGCCAGCAGCCAATGGGAGACCCAGTACTTC. The chain couples TRBV14 to TRBJ2-5; D is undetermined. Trimming shortened V by 2 bases and J by 5 bases, and 3 bases separated the two germline ends. Germline V CDR1 and CDR2: SGHDN, FVKESK. This CDR3 has 11 amino acids.

This chain links TRBV6-1 with TRBJ1-3; no clear D gene. Per the germline V gene, CDR1 is MNHNS and CDR2 is SASEGT. CDR3 length: 18 residues. V lost 2 bases and J lost 0, with 17 bases in between. CDR3 coding DNA: TGTGCCAGCAGTGAAATTGTGGGCGGCCCGAGCTCTGGAAACACCATATATTTT. Protein: CASSEIVGGPSSGNTIYF.

This sequence joins TRBV25-1 and TRBJ1-4; 10 nucleotides line up with TRBD1. V lost 2 bases, J lost 8 bases, and 5 bases stayed unmatched. CDR3 length equals 15 residues. Germline V gene lookup returns CDR1 MGHDK and CDR2 SYGVNS. The CDR3, as DNA: TGTGCCAGCAGTGAACCGACAGGGGGCGTAGAAAAACTGTTTTTT. Amino acids: CASSEPTGGVEKLFF.

This sequence joins TRBV5-1 and TRBJ2-5; 8 bases align to TRBD2. The V gene's germline CDR1 is SGHRS and CDR2 YFSETQ. V was clipped by 0 bases and J by 4 bases; unmatched bases: 5. The CDR3 extends over 15 amino acids. The CDR3 sequence: CASSLAGRAPETQYF. In nucleotides, the CDR3 is TGCGCCAGCAGCTTGGCCGGGAGGGCCCCAGAGACCCAGTACTTC.

The genes are TRBV27 and TRBJ1-2; no clear D. CDR1 is MNHEY, CDR2 SMNVEV, per germline (reference sequence). Trimming removed 5 bases from V and 4 bases from J, with 23 bases in between. The CDR3 runs to 17 residues. The CDR3 protein is CASSGLRGASEIYGYTF. The CDR3 nucleotides read TGTGCCAGCAGTGGTCTTCGTGGCGCCTCCGAGATCTATGGCTACACCTTC.

CDR3 sequence reads: CASGRTAFYEQYF. The DNA for the CDR3 is TGTGCCAGCGGCCGGACAGCCTTCTACGAGCAGTACTTC. The chain carries TRBV6-5 and TRBJ2-7; a weak D match, TRBD1 (6 bases). Trimming took 8 bases from V and 3 from J, leaving 14 bases between them. This CDR3 has 13 residues. Per the germline V gene, CDR1 is MNHEY and CDR2 is SVGAGI.

CDR3 in DNA: TGTGCCAGCAGCTTAGGATCGACAGGGCGCCTTAACTATGGCTACACCTTC. It is translated as CASSLGSTGRLNYGYTF. This chain uses TRBV11-2 with TRBJ1-2; the match to TRBD1 covers 7 bases. The V and J ends lost 1 base and 1 base, in that order; junction bases with no gene match: 9. The CDR3 totals 17 residues. The V gene's germline CDR1 is SGHAT and CDR2 FQNNGV.

This clone was counted a single time. Within the sample, other DNA sequences also encode this same CDR3. V usage is TRBV5-1 and J usage is TRBJ1-3; 9 bases map to TRBD1. The CDR3 is 16 amino acids. V gave up 0 bases and J gave up 0 bases; unmatched junction bases: 1. CDR1 and CDR2 from the germline V gene are SGHRS and YFSETQ. The CDR3 protein is CASSLETGGSGNTIYF. The CDR3 region has the DNA TGCGCCAGCAGCTTGGAGACAGGGGGCTCTGGAAACACCATATATTTT.

V usage is TRBV29-1 and J usage is TRBJ1-6; TRBD1 matches 11 bases. CDR1 SQVTM and CDR2 ANQGSEA come from the germline V gene. With V trimmed by 8 bases and J by 10 bases, 10 bases remained unmatched. This CDR3 contains 14 residues. In DNA, the CDR3 is TGCAGCCTGGGACAGGGGGGGGCGGGGTCACCCCTCCACTTT. It yields the protein CSLGQGGAGSPLHF.

CDR3 nucleotide sequence: TGCGCCAGCAAGGGAGATTCTGGAAACACCATATATTTT. Its protein is CASKGDSGNTIYF. This chain links TRBV5-1 with TRBJ1-3; no firm D call. V dropped 6 bases and J dropped 1 base, with 8 bases sitting between them. The CDR3 runs 13 residues. Germline assignment: CDR1 SGHRS and CDR2 YFSETQ.

The V gene is TRBV7-2, the J gene TRBJ1-2; a possible D gene is TRBD1 (5 bases). The V gene lost 10 bases and the J gene lost 6 bases, with 24 bases spanning the gap. Germline V gene data show CDR1 as SGHTA and CDR2 as FQGNSA. The CDR3 totals 15 residues. The CDR3 is CATVSRTPLRNGYTF. The CDR3 DNA follows: TGTGCCACCGTGTCTCGGACACCCTTAAGGAATGGCTACACCTTC.

The V gene is TRBV29-1, the J gene TRBJ1-3, with 10 bases lining up with TRBD1. The CDR3 extends over 15 amino acids. CDR1 is SQVTM and CDR2 is ANQGSEA in the germline V gene. V lost 5 bases, J lost 2 bases, and 6 bases stayed unmatched. As DNA, the CDR3 is TGCAGCGTTAGCACGGGACAGGGGACTGGAAACACCATATATTTT. It codes for CSVSTGQGTGNTIYF.

The chain couples TRBV19 to TRBJ1-4; unclear D gene. CDR1 LNHDA and CDR2 SQIVND come from the germline V gene (reference sequence). V was pared by 0 bases and J by 8 bases, with 16 bases between. This CDR3 spans 16 amino acids. The CDR3 DNA reads as TGTGCCAGTAGTATAGATCTTCCCGGGTACGGAGAAAAACTGTTTTTT. This encodes CASSIDLPGYGEKLFF. Full variable domain (missing parts from reference TRBV19 and TRBJ1-4): DGGITQSPKYLFRKEGQNVTLSCEQNLNHDAMYWYRQDPGQGLRLIYYSQIVNDFQKGDIAEGYSVSREKKESFPLTVTSAQKNPTAFYLCASSIDLPGYGEKLFFGSGTQLSVL.

This clone was observed a few times. The genes are TRBV6-4 and TRBJ1-2, with 10 bases fitting TRBD1. The CDR3 is 15 residues long. Germline V gives CDR1 MRHNA, CDR2 SNTAGT. After removal of 5 bases from V and 11 bases from J, the junction contained 14 bases not matched to a gene. The CDR3 loop is CASSTTFGTGDVYTF. The CDR3 DNA reads as TGTGCCAGCAGTACGACGTTTGGGACAGGGGACGTTTACACCTTC.

The V gene is TRBV12-3 or TRBV12-4, the J gene TRBJ2-5, with 7 bases matching TRBD1. Unmatched junction bases numbered 7, after V lost 6 bases and J lost 9 bases. The length of the CDR3 is 12 residues. In DNA, the CDR3 is TGTGCCAGCAGCACGGTCCAGGGGGCCCAGTACTTC. Protein product: CASSTVQGAQYF.

This clone was seen just once. The chain joins TRBV5-6 to TRBJ1-4; D ambiguous. V was shortened by 0 bases and J by 4 bases, with 10 bases between the two germline ends. The CDR3 runs to 15 residues. Germline lookup yields CDR1 SGHDT and CDR2 YYEEEE. This CDR3 is CASSLEDAGNEKLFF. CDR3 DNA: TGTGCCAGCAGCTTGGAGGACGCGGGTAATGAAAAACTGTTTTTT.

V and J are TRBV6-5 and TRBJ1-4; D possibly corresponds to TRBD1 (5 bases). CDR3 length: 15 residues. Looked up from germline, CDR1 is MNHEY and CDR2 is SVGAGI. Deletions cut 6 bases from V and 3 bases from J, with 14 bases between. The CDR3 sequence: CASSGRAGANEKLFF. CDR3 nucleotide sequence: TGTGCCAGCAGCGGGCGTGCGGGGGCTAATGAAAAACTGTTTTTT.

This chain joins TRBV24-1 and TRBJ2-1; no definite D call. The CDR3 length is 17 residues. V was clipped by 1 base and J by 1 base, with 13 bases between them. In germline, CDR1 is KGHDR, CDR2 SFDVKD. CDR3: CATSDLSGPASYNEQFF. The DNA for the CDR3 is TGTGCCACCAGTGATTTATCGGGCCCGGCTTCCTACAATGAGCAGTTCTTC.

The rearrangement uses TRBV28 and TRBJ2-3; D possibly corresponds to TRBD2 (7 bases). CDR1 is MDHEN, CDR2 SYDVKM, per germline. The CDR3 covers 15 residues. V shed 7 bases and J shed 3 bases, with 17 bases lying between them. Here the CDR3 DNA reads TGTGCCAGCAATAAGGGGGGGATCGGGACAGATACGCAGTATTTT. Amino acids: CASNKGGIGTDTQYF.

The chain employs TRBV11-2 and TRBJ2-5; D unclear. Trimming left V 3 bases short and J 10 bases short, with 21 bases between. The V gene's germline CDR1 is SGHAT and CDR2 FQNNGV. The length of the CDR3 is 15 residues. CDR3 nucleotide sequence: TGTGCCAGCAGCTTTCAGGAGCACCAAGTTTGGCACCAGTACTTC. Translation gives CASSFQEHQVWHQYF.

This chain connects TRBV6-5 to TRBJ1-1, with no clear D. CDR1 is MNHEY, CDR2 SVGAGI, per germline. V dropped 7 bases and J dropped 4 bases, with 7 bases sitting between them. The CDR3 sequence is 11 residues long. The CDR3 loop is CASKMATEAFF. Here the CDR3 DNA reads TGTGCCAGCAAGATGGCCACTGAAGCTTTCTTT.

This clone appeared once. The chain combines TRBV10-3 with TRBJ1-2, with D maybe TRBD1 (6 bases). This CDR3 has 14 amino acids. Trimming left V 7 bases short and J 8 bases short, with 20 bases between. Germline-derived CDR1 and CDR2 are ENHRY and SYGVKD. As DNA, the CDR3 is TGTGCCATCACTCCGGACAGAGCCCCGGGAGGCTACACCTTC. It yields the protein CAITPDRAPGGYTF.

This rearrangement joins TRBV21-1 to TRBJ2-1; the table's D gene call, TRBD1, was not cross checked with the DNA. TRBV21-1 is shown as a pseudogene. This CDR3 is 15 amino acids long. The CDR3 reads CASSKEGLDYNEQFF. In nucleotides, the CDR3 is TGTGCCAGCAGCAAAGAGGGGCTCGATTACAATGAGCAGTTCTTC.

This chain links TRBV28 with TRBJ1-4; tentatively, D is TRBD1 (5 bases). The CDR3 consists of 12 residues. From germline, CDR1 is MDHEN and CDR2 SYDVKM. Trimming took 7 bases from V and 14 from J, leaving 17 bases between them. In DNA form, the CDR3 reads TGTGCCAGCACCGGGACCTTCCGGCGTCTGTTTTTT. As protein: CASTGTFRRLFF.